These 32 T cell receptor beta chains were sequenced from one sample in a study of radiation and T cells in renal cell carcinoma. Time point in this sample: baseline pretreatment blood. Regarding treatment: 15 Gy SBRT to primary tumor, nephrectomy 4 weeks later. The repertoire was sequenced with immunoSEQ multiplex PCR; TCRdb's copy has only in-frame clones and lacks some. The table records about 88,000 clones, 70% to 90% of them present only once. The specimen was blood, collected from a patient whose treatment included radiotherapy and nephrectomy. These receptor sequences come from a man in his forties or fifties with renal cell carcinoma.

The chain carries TRBV9 and TRBJ2-1; no clear D gene. From germline, CDR1 is SGDLS and CDR2 YYNGEE. The CDR3 spans 13 residues. V was clipped by 0 bases and J by 4 bases, with 5 bases between them. The CDR3 protein is CASSVDYYNEQFF. The CDR3, as DNA: TGTGCCAGCAGCGTAGACTATTACAATGAGCAGTTCTTC.

The chain is built from TRBV7-8 and TRBJ2-3; possibly TRBD1 for D (5 bases). CDR3 length equals 13 residues. V was shortened by 7 bases and J by 8 bases, with 16 bases between the two germline ends. Germline CDR1 and CDR2: SGHVS and FQNEAQ. The CDR3 protein is CASTENQGSTQYF. The CDR3 nucleotides are TGTGCCAGCACTGAGAACCAGGGAAGTACGCAGTATTTT.

The sample holds one count of this clone. The rearrangement links TRBV5-4 to TRBJ1-6; TRBD1 agrees at 7 bases. V dropped 5 bases and J dropped 0; count of bases not matched to a gene: 5. This CDR3 has 16 residues. The germline V gene encodes CDR1 SGHNT and CDR2 YYREEE (reference sequence). CDR3: CASSLDRSSYNSPLHF. The CDR3, as DNA: TGTGCCAGCAGTCTGGACAGGAGCTCCTATAATTCACCCCTCCACTTT. Together with reference TRBV5-4 and TRBJ1-6, the CDR3 gives the full variable domain: ETGVTQSPTHLIKTRGQQVTLRCSSQSGHNTVSWYQQALGQGPQFIFQYYREEENGRGNFPPRFSGLQFPNYSSELNVNALELDDSALYLCASSLDRSSYNSPLHFGNGTRLTVT.

This chain joins TRBV4-1 and TRBJ2-7; possibly TRBD2 for D (5 bases). The CDR3 loop spans 14 amino acids. V lost 1 base, J lost 2 bases, and 9 bases lay in between. Germline V lookup: CDR1 MGHRA, CDR2 YSYEKL. The CDR3 reads CASSQGTFTYEQYF. Here the CDR3 DNA reads TGCGCCAGCAGCCAAGGGACTTTTACCTACGAGCAGTACTTC.

The chain carries TRBV4-3 and TRBJ2-1; D gene uncertain. The CDR3 is 17 amino acids. Germline V gene sequence: CDR1 LGHNA, CDR2 YSLEER. Trimming cost V 0 bases and J 0 bases, with 12 bases left between them. CDR3 sequence (DNA): TGCGCCAGCAGCCAAGATGCCTCCAGTCCCTCCTACAATGAGCAGTTCTTC. Protein: CASSQDASSPSYNEQFF.

The gene calls are TRBV5-1 and TRBJ2-7, with a tentative D call TRBD1 (6 bases). Germline CDR1 SGHRS, CDR2 YFSETQ. This CDR3 comprises 16 residues. Trimming left V 4 bases short and J 4 bases short, with 21 bases between. The CDR3 loop is CASSPNRAGDLYEQYF. The CDR3, as DNA: TGCGCCAGCAGCCCCAACAGGGCAGGGGATTTATACGAGCAGTACTTC. Drawing the rest from reference TRBV5-1 and TRBJ2-7, the complete variable domain is KAGVTQTPRYLIKTRGQQVTLSCSPISGHRSVSWYQQTPGQGLQFLFEYFSETQRNKGNFPGRFSGRQFSNSRSEMNVSTLELGDSALYLCASSPNRAGDLYEQYFGPGTRLTVT.

J is TRBJ1-3 and V is TRBV7-9; the D is unclear. V dropped 1 base and J dropped 0 bases, with 10 bases sitting between them. Per germline, CDR1 SEHNR and CDR2 FQNEAQ (reference sequence). The CDR3 extends over 16 amino acids. CDR3 DNA sequence: TGTGCCAGCAGCTTAGGGCAGCTGATCTCTGGAAACACCATATATTTT. Its protein product is CASSLGQLISGNTIYF.

The table lists this clone with a count of one. V is TRBV5-6 and J is TRBJ2-1, with 8 nucleotides matching TRBD2. The CDR3 consists of 16 residues. Germline CDR1 and CDR2: SGHDT and YYEEEE. With V trimmed by 0 bases and J by 4 bases, 6 bases remained unmatched. The CDR3 reads CASSLDGSGTYNEQFF. The CDR3 DNA sequence: TGTGCCAGCAGCTTGGATGGTAGCGGGACGTACAATGAGCAGTTCTTC.

This chain links TRBV7-2 with TRBJ2-7; D remains ambiguous. The V and J ends lost 5 bases and 2 bases respectively, with 10 bases between them. Germline CDR1 is SGHTA and CDR2 is FQGNSA. The CDR3 consists of 13 residues. The CDR3 DNA is TGTGCCAGCAGCCGCCCAGGAACCTACGAGCAGTACTTC. Its protein product is CASSRPGTYEQYF.

V usage is TRBV9 and J usage is TRBJ1-5; D not resolved. The CDR3 loop spans 16 amino acids. Germline lookup yields CDR1 SGDLS and CDR2 YYNGEE. V dropped 0 bases and J dropped 7 bases, with 17 bases sitting between them. Here the CDR3 DNA reads TGTGCCAGCAGCGTAGGTATAGGGTCCGGTCTGCAGCCCCAGCATTTT. As protein: CASSVGIGSGLQPQHF.

CDR3 amino acids: CASSHNVGSLKSNQPQHF. CDR3 bases: TGTGCCAGCAGCCACAACGTTGGGTCGCTAAAAAGCAATCAGCCCCAGCATTTT. V is TRBV7-8 and J is TRBJ1-5; D is unresolved. With 5 bases removed from V and 1 base from J, the gap between germline ends came to 21 bases. CDR3 size: 18 residues. The germline V gene has CDR1 SGHVS and CDR2 FQNEAQ.

In DNA form, the CDR3 reads TGTGCCAGCGGTTCCCCGGGACACCCCACCGGGGAGCTGTTTTTT. The encoded protein is CASGSPGHPTGELFF. The V and J genes are TRBV5-4 and TRBJ2-2; TRBD1 is a possible D gene (6 bases). The V end lost 7 bases, the J end lost 4 bases, and 17 bases lay between the germline ends. Germline V gene sequence: CDR1 SGHNT, CDR2 YYREEE (reference sequence). The CDR3 sequence is 15 residues long.

This sequence joins TRBV4-1 and TRBJ2-1; 9 positions agree with TRBD1. CDR3 length equals 16 residues. Germline CDR1 reads MGHRA; CDR2 reads YSYEKL. The J segment lost 4 bases and the V segment lost 2 bases, leaving 6 bases of the junction unmatched. The chain's CDR3 is CASSQPGTGLYNEQFF. The CDR3 DNA reads as TGCGCCAGCAGCCAACCCGGGACAGGGTTGTACAATGAGCAGTTCTTC.

This chain connects TRBV5-8 to TRBJ1-5; D ambiguous. V lost 4 bases, J lost 2 bases, and 13 bases lay in between. The germline CDR1 and CDR2 sequences are SGHTS and YDEGEE. The CDR3 contains 15 residues. The CDR3 is CASSRNREGNQPQHF. CDR3 in DNA: TGTGCCAGCAGCCGGAATCGAGAAGGCAATCAGCCCCAGCATTTT. The full variable domain, its missing parts supplied by reference TRBV5-8 and TRBJ1-5, is EAGVTQSPTHLIKTRGQQATLRCSPISGHTSVYWYQQALGLGLQFLLWYDEGEERNRGNFPPRFSGRQFPNYSSELNVNALELEDSALYLCASSRNREGNQPQHFGDGTRLSIL.

This chain connects TRBV5-4 to TRBJ2-1; 9 bases fit TRBD2. The CDR3 is 16 amino acids. CDR1 is SGHNT, CDR2 YYREEE, per germline (reference sequence). The V gene end was trimmed by 4 bases and the J gene end by 6 bases; junction bases not matched to a gene: 11. The chain's CDR3 is CASSRDPSGMGNEQFF. The CDR3 coding sequence is TGTGCCAGCAGCCGAGATCCTAGCGGGATGGGCAATGAGCAGTTCTTC.

The rearrangement joins TRBV6-1 to TRBJ2-3; the match to TRBD2 covers 7 bases. The V gene's germline CDR1 is MNHNS and CDR2 SASEGT. The J segment lost 5 bases and the V segment lost 6 bases, leaving 8 bases of the junction unmatched. CDR3 length: 14 residues. CDR3 DNA: TGTGCCAGCAGGCATACTAGCGAGGGAGATACGCAGTATTTT. Translated, it gives CASRHTSEGDTQYF.

The rearrangement uses TRBV7-8 and TRBJ2-5; 8 bases agree with TRBD2. The CDR3 totals 18 residues. V shed 1 base, J shed 5 bases, and the junction held 15 bases outside the gene matches. Germline CDR1 and CDR2: SGHVS and FQNEAQ. CDR3 in amino acids: CASSLGRSGTSGGETQYF. The CDR3 region has the DNA TGTGCCAGCAGCTTAGGCCGTTCCGGGACTAGTGGGGGCGAGACCCAGTACTTC.

This chain joins TRBV7-2 and TRBJ2-1, with TRBD1 matching 9 bases. J lost 4 bases, V lost 1 base, and 8 bases had no gene match. The CDR3 has 17 amino acids. In germline, CDR1 is SGHTA, CDR2 FQGNSA. The CDR3 sequence: CASSLVLGQGSYNEQFF. In nucleotides, the CDR3 is TGTGCCAGCAGCTTAGTTCTGGGACAGGGCTCTTACAATGAGCAGTTCTTC.

This chain joins TRBV11-3 and TRBJ2-3, with 8 bases aligning to TRBD1. The CDR3 contains 14 residues. The J segment lost 5 bases and the V segment lost 5 bases, leaving 6 bases of the junction unmatched. The germline CDR1 and CDR2 sequences are SGHNT and YENEEA. The CDR3: CASSKDRGRDTQYF. As DNA, the CDR3 is TGTGCCAGCAGCAAAGACAGGGGTCGAGATACGCAGTATTTT.

The chain links TRBV29-1 to TRBJ2-3, with D unclear. Germline V lookup: CDR1 SQVTM, CDR2 ANQGSEA. The ends were cut back, 3 bases at V and 0 bases at J, with 7 bases in the middle. CDR3 length equals 13 residues. The CDR3 sequence is CSVEVGSTDTQYF. The CDR3 coding sequence is TGCAGCGTTGAGGTCGGGAGCACAGATACGCAGTATTTT.

The chain links TRBV7-9 to TRBJ2-5; tentatively, D is TRBD1 or TRBD2 (5 bases each). From germline, CDR1 is SEHNR and CDR2 FQNEAQ (reference sequence). The CDR3 is made up of 11 amino acids. Between the trimmed V and J ends, which lost 8 bases and 7 bases, there was a span of 11 bases. CDR3 residues: CASGTSATQYF. In DNA, the CDR3 is TGTGCCAGCGGGACGTCTGCGACCCAGTACTTC.

This clone showed up just once. In DNA form, the CDR3 reads TGTGCCTGTAACAGGGGACTCAGCTCTGGGGCCAACGTCCTGACTTTC. It yields the protein CACNRGLSSGANVLTF. This chain links TRBV30 with TRBJ2-6; tentative D call: TRBD1 (7 bases). This CDR3 is 16 amino acids long. Trimming cost V 6 bases and J 0 bases, with 15 bases left between them. CDR1 and CDR2 (germline): GTSNPN, SVGIG (reference sequence).

This chain's CDR3 is CASSLVLAGGEQFF. The DNA of the CDR3 is TGTGCCAGCAGCTTAGTCCTAGCGGGGGGCGAGCAGTTCTTC. The chain recombines TRBV7-2 with TRBJ2-1, with 11 bases aligning to TRBD2. Unmatched junction bases numbered 3, after V lost 1 base and J lost 10 bases. Germline V gene data show CDR1 as SGHTA and CDR2 as FQGNSA. This CDR3 is built from 14 residues.

The chain combines TRBV19 with TRBJ2-1; D is undetermined. CDR3 length: 13 residues. The germline gives CDR1 LNHDA, CDR2 SQIVND (reference sequence). V lost 3 bases, J lost 7 bases, and 10 bases lay in between. CDR3 region: CASSMHSLNEQFF. CDR3 sequence (DNA): TGTGCCAGTAGTATGCATTCGCTGAATGAGCAGTTCTTC.

This clone was observed once. This sequence joins TRBV29-1 and TRBJ2-3; D ambiguous. V lost 3 bases and J 6 bases, leaving 4 bases between the germline ends. The CDR3 totals 10 residues. CDR1 is SQVTM, CDR2 ANQGSEA, per germline. DNA of the CDR3: TGCAGCGTTGAGGTGGATACGCAGTATTTT. Translation gives CSVEVDTQYF.

This clone has a handful of counts. This sample includes further DNA sequences coding for the same CDR3. CDR3 bases: TGTGCCAGCAGCTTAGGGGGAGGTTACAATGAGCAGTTCTTC. Its translation is CASSLGGGYNEQFF. V and J are TRBV7-3 and TRBJ2-1; D is perhaps TRBD2 (6 bases). The V end lost 2 bases, the J end lost 4 bases, and 9 bases lay between the germline ends. Germline V gives CDR1 SGHTA, CDR2 FQGTGA. The CDR3 consists of 14 residues.

CDR3 sequence (DNA): TGTGCCAGTATCCCGGGACAGCTGGACTATGGCTACACCTTC. Translating it yields CASIPGQLDYGYTF. This chain links TRBV19 with TRBJ1-2, with TRBD1 matching 7 bases. CDR1 and CDR2 (germline): LNHDA, SQIVND (reference sequence). The CDR3 contains 14 residues. J was trimmed by 3 bases and V by 7 bases; bases with no gene match: 8.

This clone was counted a single time. V is TRBV18 and J is TRBJ2-2, with D perhaps TRBD1 or TRBD2 (6 bases each). Trimming removed 5 bases from V and 4 bases from J, with 17 bases in between. This CDR3 is 16 amino acids long. The germline gives CDR1 KGHSH, CDR2 LQKENI. CDR3 DNA: TGTGCCAGCTCAGCCCCTAGGGGGGAAGGCACCGGGGAGCTGTTTTTT. Its translation: CASSAPRGEGTGELFF.

J is TRBJ2-1 and V is TRBV7-2; possible D gene TRBD2, 6 bases. The V end lost 5 bases, the J end lost 8 bases, and 13 bases lay between the germline ends. Germline CDR1 and CDR2: SGHTA and FQGNSA. The CDR3 is 13 residues long. This chain's CDR3 is CASSLSPGDEQFF. As DNA, the CDR3 is TGTGCCAGCAGCCTCTCCCCGGGGGATGAGCAGTTCTTC.

The rearrangement uses TRBV11-2 and TRBJ2-1, with D perhaps TRBD1 or TRBD2 (5 bases each). The V end was cut by 4 bases, the J end by 1 base, with 14 bases between. CDR1 and CDR2 from the germline V gene are SGHAT and FQNNGV. The CDR3 contains 16 residues. This chain's CDR3 is CASSSSGPRSYNEQFF. The CDR3 DNA reads as TGTGCCAGCAGCTCCTCGGGACCACGTTCCTACAATGAGCAGTTCTTC.

The CDR3 protein is CASSPGLGTSTGELFF. CDR3 bases: TGTGCCAGCAGCCCGGGACTAGGAACAAGCACCGGGGAGCTGTTTTTT. This chain connects TRBV9 to TRBJ2-2, with 8 bases matching TRBD2. Germline V gene lookup returns CDR1 SGDLS and CDR2 YYNGEE. The CDR3 runs 16 residues. The junction had 9 bases not matched to a gene; V was cut back by 4 bases and J by 4 bases.

The gene calls are TRBV4-1 and TRBJ2-2; tentative D call: TRBD2 (5 bases). V was trimmed by 2 bases and J by 5 bases, leaving 9 bases between them. The CDR3 extends over 14 amino acids. Germline-derived CDR1 and CDR2 are MGHRA and YSYEKL. The DNA of the CDR3 is TGCGCCAGCAGCCAAATCGGGGTGACCGGGGAGCTGTTTTTT. Translated, it gives CASSQIGVTGELFF.